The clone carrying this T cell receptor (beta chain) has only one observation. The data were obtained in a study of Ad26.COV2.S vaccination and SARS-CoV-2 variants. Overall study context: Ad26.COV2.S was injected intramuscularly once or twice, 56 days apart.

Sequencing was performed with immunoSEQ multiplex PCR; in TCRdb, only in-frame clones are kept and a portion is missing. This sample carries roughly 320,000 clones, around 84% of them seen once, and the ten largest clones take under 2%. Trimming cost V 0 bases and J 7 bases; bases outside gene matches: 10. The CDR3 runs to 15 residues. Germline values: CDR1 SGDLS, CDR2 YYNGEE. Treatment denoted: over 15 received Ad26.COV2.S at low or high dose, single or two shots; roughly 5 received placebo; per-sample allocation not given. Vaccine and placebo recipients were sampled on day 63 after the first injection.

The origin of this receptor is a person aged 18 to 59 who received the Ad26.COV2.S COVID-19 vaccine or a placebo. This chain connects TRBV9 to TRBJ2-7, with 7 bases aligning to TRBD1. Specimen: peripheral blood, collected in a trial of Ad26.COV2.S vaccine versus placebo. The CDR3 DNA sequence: TGTGCCAGCAGCGTAGAAGGGACAGCCTCGGTGGAGCAGTACTTC. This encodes CASSVEGTASVEQYF.